This is a list of T cell receptor beta chains from one sample in a study of blood T cell repertoires in COVID-19. The assay was immunoSEQ multiplex PCR, and TCRdb's table has in-frame clones only and misses some. The sample consists of around 23,000 clones, roughly 88% of them appearing once. The specimen was peripheral blood. The receptor source for this set is an elderly woman with active or convalescent COVID-19. Both conserved end residues are part of each CDR3. The order of the fields is clone size, J gene, V gene, D gene, CDR3 DNA, CDR3 protein. The D gene is left open where the match is weak. Only some rows state a clone size, as once, few, many or a class for expanded clones.

abundance: -; j_gene: TRBJ1-5; v_gene: TRBV5-1; d_gene: -; CDR3nt: TGCGCCAGCAGCTTGGAACCAGGGAAGGATCAGCCCCAGCATTTT; CDR3aa: CASSLEPGKDQPQHF
abundance: -; j_gene: TRBJ2-1; v_gene: TRBV27; d_gene: -; CDR3nt: TGTGCCAGCAGTTTAAGCGGCATCCGCTACAATGAGCAGTTCTTC; CDR3aa: CASSLSGIRYNEQFF
abundance: -; j_gene: TRBJ1-5; v_gene: TRBV28; d_gene: -; CDR3nt: TGTGCCAGCAGTTCCAGGGATGGGGTCAATCAGCCCCAGCATTTT; CDR3aa: CASSSRDGVNQPQHF
abundance: -; j_gene: TRBJ1-2; v_gene: TRBV30; d_gene: TRBD1; CDR3nt: TGTGCCTGGAGTCGGGACAGACCCAGTGGCTACACCTTC; CDR3aa: CAWSRDRPSGYTF
abundance: -; j_gene: TRBJ2-6; v_gene: TRBV19; d_gene: -; CDR3nt: TGTGCCAGTAGCCTACGAGCCCAATCTGGCTCTGGGGCCAACGTCCTGACTTTC; CDR3aa: CASSLRAQSGSGANVLTF
abundance: -; j_gene: TRBJ2-3; v_gene: TRBV7-3; d_gene: TRBD1; CDR3nt: TGTGCCAGCAGTTTAGGGACAGGGAGCACAGATACGCAGTATTTT; CDR3aa: CASSLGTGSTDTQYF
abundance: -; j_gene: TRBJ2-1; v_gene: TRBV15; d_gene: -; CDR3nt: TGTGCCACCAGCAGAGATCCTGCCGCAGGGGAGCAGTTCTTC; CDR3aa: CATSRDPAAGEQFF
abundance: -; j_gene: TRBJ2-1; v_gene: TRBV5-1; d_gene: -; CDR3nt: TGCGCCAGCAGCTTGGCGGGGAGCTCCTACAATGAGCAGTTCTTC; CDR3aa: CASSLAGSSYNEQFF
abundance: -; j_gene: TRBJ2-5; v_gene: TRBV14; d_gene: -; CDR3nt: TGTGCCAGCTCCTTAAGAAGGGGAGAGACCCAGTACTTC; CDR3aa: CASSLRRGETQYF
abundance: few; j_gene: TRBJ1-5; v_gene: TRBV9; d_gene: -; CDR3nt: TGTGCCAGCAGCGTAGTCCCAGGGCTCAATCAGCCCCAGCATTTT; CDR3aa: CASSVVPGLNQPQHF
abundance: -; j_gene: TRBJ2-4; v_gene: TRBV4-3; d_gene: TRBD2; CDR3nt: TGCGCCAGCAGCCCCGGGACTAGCGGGGGGGCCCCTAACATTCAGTACTTC; CDR3aa: CASSPGTSGGAPNIQYF
abundance: once; j_gene: TRBJ2-5; v_gene: TRBV18; d_gene: -; CDR3nt: TGTGCCAGCTCACCACTGGGCAGGAGGGAGACCCAGTACTTC; CDR3aa: CASSPLGRRETQYF
abundance: -; j_gene: TRBJ2-7; v_gene: TRBV23-1; d_gene: TRBD2; CDR3nt: TGCGCCAGCAGTCAATCGCCCTACCGACTAGCGGGGGCCTCCTACGAGCAGTACTTC; CDR3aa: CASSQSPYRLAGASYEQYF
abundance: -; j_gene: TRBJ2-3; v_gene: TRBV19; d_gene: -; CDR3nt: TGTGCCAGTACCGCCTGGGGCACAAGAAGCACAGATACGCAGTATTTT; CDR3aa: CASTAWGTRSTDTQYF
abundance: few; j_gene: TRBJ1-1; v_gene: TRBV5-5; d_gene: -; CDR3nt: TGTGCCAGCAGCTTGTTCGGCACTGAAGCTTTCTTT; CDR3aa: CASSLFGTEAFF
abundance: -; j_gene: TRBJ1-4; v_gene: TRBV16; d_gene: -; CDR3nt: TGTGCCAGCAGCCAATGGGGTCCAGGGGATGAAAAACTGTTTTTT; CDR3aa: CASSQWGPGDEKLFF
abundance: few; j_gene: TRBJ2-2; v_gene: TRBV4-1; d_gene: TRBD1; CDR3nt: TGCGCCAGCAGCCAGGGACAGGGGTTGAACACCGGGGAGCTGTTTTTT; CDR3aa: CASSQGQGLNTGELFF
abundance: -; j_gene: TRBJ2-3; v_gene: TRBV5-1; d_gene: -; CDR3nt: TGCGCCAGCTCCGCGGCACAGGTTACAGATACGCAGTATTTT; CDR3aa: CASSAAQVTDTQYF
abundance: -; j_gene: TRBJ1-2; v_gene: TRBV6-1; d_gene: -; CDR3nt: TGTGCCAGCAGTGAAGCGATCGGGGACTATGGCTACACCTTC; CDR3aa: CASSEAIGDYGYTF
abundance: -; j_gene: TRBJ1-3; v_gene: TRBV7-9; d_gene: TRBD1; CDR3nt: TGTGCCAGCAGCGCCTGGACAGGGGATGGAAACACCATATATTTT; CDR3aa: CASSAWTGDGNTIYF
abundance: -; j_gene: TRBJ1-5; v_gene: TRBV16; d_gene: -; CDR3nt: TGTGCCAGCAGCCCCAGAAGTCCCCCAAACAATCAGCCCCAGCATTTT; CDR3aa: CASSPRSPPNNQPQHF
abundance: -; j_gene: TRBJ2-7; v_gene: TRBV5-1; d_gene: TRBD1; CDR3nt: TGCGCCAGCAGCTTATCCGGGACAGGGGGCGACGAGCAGTACTTC; CDR3aa: CASSLSGTGGDEQYF
abundance: -; j_gene: TRBJ1-5; v_gene: TRBV27; d_gene: TRBD1; CDR3nt: TGTGCCAGCAGGGGACAGGGGCCTAGCAATCAGCCCCAGCATTTT; CDR3aa: CASRGQGPSNQPQHF
abundance: -; j_gene: TRBJ1-5; v_gene: TRBV6-6; d_gene: TRBD1; CDR3nt: TGTGCCAGCAGTTACGGCAGGGGGTATAGCAATCAGCCCCAGCATTTT; CDR3aa: CASSYGRGYSNQPQHF
abundance: -; j_gene: TRBJ2-5; v_gene: TRBV7-2; d_gene: TRBD1; CDR3nt: TGTGCCAGCAGCTTAGCGGGGACAGGGGGCTTAGAGACCCAGTACTTC; CDR3aa: CASSLAGTGGLETQYF
abundance: -; j_gene: TRBJ1-2; v_gene: TRBV2; d_gene: -; CDR3nt: TGTGCCAGCAGTGATGGGCTTACTAACTATGGCTACACCTTC; CDR3aa: CASSDGLTNYGYTF
abundance: -; j_gene: TRBJ1-4; v_gene: TRBV9; d_gene: -; CDR3nt: TGTGCCAGCAGCCAACGCGATGGACACCTTATGAATGAAAAACTGTTTTTT; CDR3aa: CASSQRDGHLMNEKLFF
abundance: -; j_gene: TRBJ2-5; v_gene: TRBV30; d_gene: -; CDR3nt: TGTGCCTGGATGGTGAGGGCCGGGGAGACCCAGTACTTC; CDR3aa: CAWMVRAGETQYF
abundance: few; j_gene: TRBJ1-2; v_gene: TRBV13; d_gene: -; CDR3nt: TGTGCCAGCAGCTCATACAGGGACGCGGGGGATAACTATGGCTACACCTTC; CDR3aa: CASSSYRDAGDNYGYTF
abundance: -; j_gene: TRBJ1-1; v_gene: TRBV5-1; d_gene: TRBD1; CDR3nt: TGCGCCAGCAGCTCGGGGACAGACTACACTGAAGCTTTCTTT; CDR3aa: CASSSGTDYTEAFF
abundance: -; j_gene: TRBJ1-3; v_gene: TRBV27; d_gene: -; CDR3nt: TGTGCCAGCAGCTCGGGGGGGGCAGGAAACACCATATATTTT; CDR3aa: CASSSGGAGNTIYF
abundance: -; j_gene: TRBJ2-1; v_gene: TRBV19; d_gene: -; CDR3nt: TGTGCCAGTAGGCAAGACACAAGCTCCTACAATGAGCAGTTCTTC; CDR3aa: CASRQDTSSYNEQFF
abundance: -; j_gene: TRBJ2-1; v_gene: TRBV2; d_gene: TRBD2; CDR3nt: TGTGCCAGCAGTGGCCTGGCGGGAGGGCCTGACAATGAGCAGTTCTTC; CDR3aa: CASSGLAGGPDNEQFF
abundance: once; j_gene: TRBJ2-3; v_gene: TRBV3-1/TRBV3-2; d_gene: TRBD2; CDR3nt: TGTGCCAGCAGCCAAGCCGGAGCGGGATTGGCAGATACGCAGTATTTT; CDR3aa: CASSQAGAGLADTQYF
abundance: -; j_gene: TRBJ1-2; v_gene: TRBV20-1; d_gene: -; CDR3nt: TGCAGTGCTCCCCGGGACTATGGCTACACCTTC; CDR3aa: CSAPRDYGYTF